One sample yielded the 20 T cell receptor beta chains listed below, sequenced in a study of blood T cell repertoires in COVID-19. Assay used: immunoSEQ multiplex PCR; TCRdb lists only in-frame clones, some missing. The sample carries around 250,000 clones, around 84% recorded once. The sequencing sample was made of PBMCs or T cells enriched from blood (not recorded which). The receptors here all came from a woman aged 45-65 years who had recovered from COVID-19.

The chain carries TRBV18 and TRBJ1-6; D unresolved. This CDR3 spans 15 amino acids. V was cut by 2 bases and J by 7 bases, with 12 bases left in between. Germline V gene sequence: CDR1 KGHSH, CDR2 LQKENI. CDR3 in amino acids: CASSPSKWPNSPLHF. The CDR3 DNA is TGTGCCAGCTCACCATCAAAATGGCCAAATTCACCCCTCCACTTT.

V is TRBV7-3 and J is TRBJ2-2; D is possibly TRBD2 (6 bases). CDR1 and CDR2 (germline): SGHTA, FQGTGA. The CDR3 sequence is 15 residues long. V dropped 4 bases and J dropped 5 bases, with 14 bases sitting between them. The CDR3 region is CASSSSSGDTGELFF. CDR3 in DNA: TGTGCCAGCAGCTCCTCGTCGGGGGATACCGGGGAGCTGTTTTTT.

This chain uses TRBV20-1 with TRBJ2-2; D ambiguous. V shed 3 bases and J shed 3 bases, with 8 bases lying between them. The germline gives CDR1 DFQATT, CDR2 SNEGSKA (reference sequence). This CDR3 is 13 amino acids long. This chain's CDR3 is CSASRVDTGELFF. The DNA for the CDR3 is TGCAGTGCTAGTCGGGTGGACACCGGGGAGCTGTTTTTT.

The chain carries TRBV28 and TRBJ2-7; 7 bases fit TRBD1. This CDR3 contains 13 residues. Per germline, CDR1 MDHEN and CDR2 SYDVKM. J was trimmed by 7 bases and V by 3 bases; bases with no gene match: 6. The DNA for the CDR3 is TGTGCCAGCAGTTTTCATGGACAGGAAGAGCAGTACTTC. Protein product: CASSFHGQEEQYF.

A single count supports this clone. The genes are TRBV9 and TRBJ2-1, with 8 bases that match TRBD2. Trimming took 4 bases from V and 4 from J; bases not matched to a gene: 10. The length of the CDR3 is 16 residues. Germline CDR1 and CDR2: SGDLS and YYNGEE. CDR3 nucleotides: TGTGCCAGCAGCCCCCCTATAGCGGGATCTTACAATGAGCAGTTCTTC. This codes for CASSPPIAGSYNEQFF.

Notes on this clone: A read error may account for a junction end that differs from germline. V and J are TRBV11-3 and TRBJ2-7; D is possibly TRBD2 (7 bases). CDR1 and CDR2 from the germline V gene are SGHNT and YENEEA. This CDR3 contains 12 residues. This chain's CDR3 is CASSPRGGDRHF. The CDR3 DNA is TGTGCCAGCAGCCCGCGAGGGGGGGACCGTCACTTC.

The chain uses TRBV9 and TRBJ2-3; TRBD2 matches 12 bases. With V trimmed by 4 bases and J by 2 bases, 17 bases remained unmatched. This CDR3 spans 20 amino acids. The germline CDR1 and CDR2 sequences are SGDLS and YYNGEE. The CDR3 reads CASSPPVGLAGNNPTDTQYF. In nucleotides, the CDR3 is TGTGCCAGCAGCCCCCCAGTAGGACTAGCGGGAAACAATCCCACAGATACGCAGTATTTT.

The V call is TRBV3-1 (or the pseudogene TRBV3-2), the J call TRBJ2-1; 7 nucleotides line up with TRBD2. J lost 6 bases, V lost 3 bases, and 8 bases had no gene match. The CDR3 totals 15 residues. Germline V CDR1 and CDR2: LGHDT, YNNKEL (reference sequence). CDR3 protein: CASSQPGTIRNEQFF. For the CDR3, the DNA is TGTGCCAGCAGCCAGCCAGGGACTATCCGCAATGAGCAGTTCTTC.

This chain joins TRBV11-3 and TRBJ2-1, with D possibly TRBD2 on 6 matching bases. The germline V gene has CDR1 SGHNT and CDR2 YENEEA. The CDR3 is made up of 15 amino acids. V was trimmed by 3 bases and J by 3 bases, leaving 12 bases between them. DNA of the CDR3: TGTGCCAGCAGCTTGGAGGGCCTCGGCTACAATGAGCAGTTCTTC. It translates to CASSLEGLGYNEQFF.

The chain recombines TRBV6-5 with TRBJ1-2; D might be TRBD1 (5 bases). CDR3 length equals 15 residues. The germline V gene encodes CDR1 MNHEY and CDR2 SVGAGI. V lost 6 bases and J lost 5, with 19 bases in between. CDR3 loop: CASSPPREGSYGYTF. The CDR3 DNA reads as TGTGCCAGCAGCCCACCCAGGGAGGGCTCTTATGGCTACACCTTC.

The chain links TRBV7-8 to TRBJ1-1; D not resolved. CDR1 is SGHVS, CDR2 FQNEAQ, per germline. The CDR3 is 14 amino acids. The ends were cut back, 4 bases at V and 3 bases at J, with 12 bases in the middle. The chain's CDR3 is CASSSPFLDTEAFF. The CDR3 DNA reads TGTGCCAGCAGCTCCCCTTTCCTTGACACTGAAGCTTTCTTT. Based on the CDR3 plus reference TRBV7-8 and TRBJ1-1, the full variable domain is GAGVSQSPRYKVAKRGQDVALRCDPISGHVSLFWYQQALGQGPEFLTYFQNEAQLDKSGLPSDRFFAERPEGSVSTLKIQRTQQEDSAVYLCASSSPFLDTEAFFGQGTRLTVV.

The rearrangement joins TRBV7-2 to TRBJ2-1, with 10 positions matching TRBD2. The V gene's germline CDR1 is SGHTA and CDR2 FQGNSA. The CDR3 runs to 15 residues. With 4 bases clipped from V and 8 bases from J, the junction kept 8 bases outside the gene matches. This CDR3 reads CASSSSGSVRDEQFF. DNA of the CDR3: TGTGCCAGCAGCTCTAGCGGGAGTGTTAGAGATGAGCAGTTCTTC. The entire variable domain, with the rest obtained from reference TRBV7-2 and TRBJ2-1, is as follows: GAGVSQSPSNKVTEKGKDVELRCDPISGHTALYWYRQSLGQGLEFLIYFQGNSAPDKSGLPSDRFSAERTGGSVSTLTIQRTQQEDSAVYLCASSSSGSVRDEQFFGPGTRLTVL.

CDR3 sequence: CASSLDFNTGELFF. The CDR3 region has the DNA TGTGCCAGCAGCTTGGACTTTAACACCGGGGAGCTGTTTTTT. This chain uses TRBV5-4 with TRBJ2-2; D not resolved. Germline V gene sequence: CDR1 SGHNT, CDR2 YYREEE (reference sequence). This CDR3 region has 14 residues. Deletions cut 0 bases from V and 2 bases from J, with 5 bases between.

CDR3 nucleotides: TGTGCCAGCTCACTACCAACAGGGACCTATGGCTACACCTTC. Residues: CASSLPTGTYGYTF. V is TRBV18 and J is TRBJ1-2, with D maybe TRBD1 (6 bases). The CDR3 is 14 residues long. Trimming left V 4 bases short and J 4 bases short, with 13 bases between. Germline-derived CDR1 and CDR2 are KGHSH and LQKENI. Filled out from reference TRBV18 and TRBJ1-2, the complete variable domain reads NAGVMQNPRHLVRRRGQEARLRCSPMKGHSHVYWYRQLPEEGLKFMVYLQKENIIDESGMPKERFSAEFPKEGPSILRIQQVVRGDSAAYFCASSLPTGTYGYTFGSGTRLTVV.

This sequence joins TRBV4-3 and TRBJ1-2, with 9 bases fitting TRBD1. Germline V gene data show CDR1 as LGHNA and CDR2 as YSLEER. The CDR3 has 14 residues. With V trimmed by 0 bases and J by 8 bases, 4 bases remained unmatched. CDR3 loop: CASSQETGGWGYTF. As DNA, the CDR3 is TGCGCCAGCAGCCAAGAGACAGGGGGATGGGGCTACACCTTC.

V is TRBV19 and J is TRBJ1-1; D may be TRBD1 (5 bases). Germline-derived CDR1 and CDR2 are LNHDA and SQIVND (reference sequence). The CDR3 consists of 14 residues. Trimming removed 1 base at V and 4 bases at J, with 10 bases between. CDR3 in DNA: TGTGCCAGTAGTATAGGGGGAGGGACCACTGAAGCTTTCTTT. This codes for CASSIGGGTTEAFF.

This clone came up once. V usage is TRBV27 and J usage is TRBJ2-1; 9 nucleotides agree with TRBD2. Germline CDR1 is MNHEY and CDR2 is SMNVEV (reference sequence). The junction had 12 bases not matched to a gene; V was cut back by 6 bases and J by 3 bases. This CDR3 comprises 17 residues. CDR3 DNA sequence: TGTGCCAGCAGAGTAGCGGGAGAGGGTGTTGTCTACAATGAGCAGTTCTTC. This sequence encodes CASRVAGEGVVYNEQFF.

The V call is TRBV6-4, the J call TRBJ1-1; the D is unclear. The CDR3 consists of 13 residues. Trimming shortened V by 4 bases and J by 0 bases, and 6 bases separated the two germline ends. Looked up from germline, CDR1 is MRHNA and CDR2 is SNTAGT. This chain's CDR3 is CASSVSVNTEAFF. CDR3 nucleotides: TGTGCCAGCAGTGTTTCGGTGAACACTGAAGCTTTCTTT.

The table lists this clone with a count of one. The rearrangement uses TRBV14 and TRBJ2-1, with a tentative D call TRBD1 (5 bases). Germline CDR1 and CDR2: SGHDN and FVKESK. V shed 4 bases and J shed 8 bases, with 15 bases lying between them. The CDR3 has 14 amino acids. CDR3 bases: TGTGCCAGCAGCCCCCCAGGATCCAGGGATGAGCAGTTCTTC. It codes for CASSPPGSRDEQFF. Complete variable domain (other parts from reference TRBV14 and TRBJ2-1): EAGVTQFPSHSVIEKGQTVTLRCDPISGHDNLYWYRRVMGKEIKFLLHFVKESKQDESGMPNNRFLAERTGGTYSTLKVQPAELEDSGVYFCASSPPGSRDEQFFGPGTRLTVL.

The J gene is TRBJ2-5, the V gene TRBV12-5, with D perhaps matching TRBD1 (5 bases). CDR3 length: 13 amino acids. V shed 6 bases and J shed 2 bases, with 10 bases lying between them. Germline lookup yields CDR1 LGHNT and CDR2 FRNRAP. CDR3 protein: CASGLGQQETQYF. As DNA, the CDR3 is TGTGCTAGTGGCCTCGGACAACAAGAGACCCAGTACTTC.